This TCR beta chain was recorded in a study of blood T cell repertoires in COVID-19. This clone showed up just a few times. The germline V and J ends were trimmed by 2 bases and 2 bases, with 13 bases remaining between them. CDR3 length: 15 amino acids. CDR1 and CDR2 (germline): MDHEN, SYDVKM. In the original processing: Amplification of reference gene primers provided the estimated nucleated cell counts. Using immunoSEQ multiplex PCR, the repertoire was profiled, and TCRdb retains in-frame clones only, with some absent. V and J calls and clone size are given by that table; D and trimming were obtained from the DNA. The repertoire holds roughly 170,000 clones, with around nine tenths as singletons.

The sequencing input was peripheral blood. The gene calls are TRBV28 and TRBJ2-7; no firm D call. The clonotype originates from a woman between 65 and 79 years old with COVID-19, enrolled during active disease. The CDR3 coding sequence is TGTGCCAGCAGTTTAAGTGGTCCTGCGGCCTACGAGCAGTACTTC. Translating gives CASSLSGPAAYEQYF.